This is a list of T cell receptor beta chains from one sample in a study of T cell clonotyping in hematopoietic cell transplantation. Produced via immunoSEQ multiplex PCR; TCRdb's table is partial and in-frame only. The sample includes 9,500 to 11,000 clones, about 75% seen only once; the top ten take 8.5%. This material consisted of PBMCs, taken 30 days after allogeneic stem cell transplant. These receptors all come from a female patient aged 40-50 years who had an allogeneic stem cell transplant from a related donor, so T cells may come from the graft donor. Some clones in this sample may be carry-over from other donors' samples. Each CDR3 is given with its conserved first and last residue. The D gene is left open where the match is weak. Size values are once, few and many counts, or a class for expanded clones, and some rows have none.

TRBJ2-7	TRBV30	TRBD1	13	NA	TGTGCCTGGAGTGGGACAGGGCCCTACGAGCAGTACTTC	CAWSGTGPYEQYF
TRBJ2-5	TRBV9	NA	13	NA	TGTGCCAGCAGCGTAGCCCGAGAAGAGACCCAGTACTTC	CASSVAREETQYF
TRBJ1-2	TRBV20-1	NA	10	NA	TGCAGTGCCCCTAACTTTGGCTACACCTTC	CSAPNFGYTF
TRBJ2-2	TRBV9	NA	17	few	TGTGCCAGCAGCGCCCCCAGGGGGAGGGATCACACCGGGGAGCTGTTTTTT	CASSAPRGRDHTGELFF
TRBJ2-2	TRBV7-2	NA	15	NA	TGTGCCAGCAGCCCCGGGACTTACAACACCGGGGAGCTGTTTTTT	CASSPGTYNTGELFF
TRBJ2-7	TRBV27	TRBD2	16	NA	TGTGCCAGCAGTCCGTTAGCGGGCGGTTTAACCTACGAGCAGTACTTC	CASSPLAGGLTYEQYF
TRBJ1-5	TRBV6-1	NA	13	few	TGTGCCAGCAGGGCCAGACTAAATCAGCCCCAGCATTTT	CASRARLNQPQHF
TRBJ1-1	TRBV30	NA	11	NA	TGTGCCTACTCACCCAACACTGAAGCTTTCTTT	CAYSPNTEAFF
TRBJ2-5	TRBV6-1	NA	13	NA	TGTGCCAGCAGCGCGACACCTCCGGAGACCCAGTACTTC	CASSATPPETQYF
TRBJ2-5	TRBV7-9	NA	15	few	TGTGCCAGCAGGGGGACGTCCGGGCCACAAGAGACCCAGTACTTC	CASRGTSGPQETQYF
TRBJ2-3	TRBV11-2	NA	14	NA	TGTGCCAGCAGCCTGACCCCCAGGGGAGATACGCAGTATTTT	CASSLTPRGDTQYF
TRBJ1-5	TRBV28	NA	13	NA	TGTGCCAGCAGTGAGGCTGTTAATCAGCCCCAGCATTTT	CASSEAVNQPQHF
TRBJ2-7	TRBV6-5	NA	14	NA	TGTGCCAGCGCCCTTCACAGATCTTCCTACGAGCAGTACTTC	CASALHRSSYEQYF